This T cell receptor beta chain was identified during a study of blood T cell repertoires in COVID-19. Study background: Specimens from acute and convalescent COVID-19 originated in the United States, Italy and Spain. PBMCs, B-cell-depleted T cells, or T cells were the source of the cDNA or gDNA that made up the material.

Original data processing: Estimation of nucleated cell counts was performed using reference gene primer amplification. Profiled with immunoSEQ multiplex PCR; TCRdb holds only in-frame clones, not every one. Clone size and V and J calls were adopted from that table, with D and trimming inferred from the DNA. The sample includes 120,000 to 150,000 clones, 75% to 90% seen only once; the top ten take less than 5%. The CDR3 loop spans 12 amino acids. CDR1 is LGHDT, CDR2 YNNKEL, per germline (reference sequence). The V gene lost 6 bases and the J gene lost 5 bases, with 11 bases spanning the gap. The chain couples TRBV3-1 (or the pseudogene TRBV3-2) to TRBJ2-7; no definite D call. The clonotype originates from an elderly woman with acute or convalescent COVID-19. What was sequenced was peripheral blood. Here the CDR3 reads CASSPQSNEQYF. CDR3 sequence (DNA): TGTGCCAGCAGTCCACAGTCAAACGAGCAGTACTTC.